This TCR beta chain was retrieved from a study of T cells in Graves' hyperthyroidism and ophthalmopathy (dated by TCRdb to the late 2010s). With regard to the full study: Peripheral blood was sampled at the time of initial diagnosis, prior to any treatment. A discovery cohort of 95 to 100 patients, roughly 40 with Graves' ophthalmopathy and approximately 57 with stable Graves' hyperthyroidism, was used to find distinguishing TCR V-J signatures. Prospective prediction of ophthalmopathy was tested in an independent validation cohort consisting of roughly 19 hyperthyroidism patients and some 15 patients who later progressed to ophthalmopathy. The 85 to 100 discovery patients were randomly split 7:3 into training and test sets. The study also compared thyroid tissue and blood T-cell repertoires from more than five Graves' hyperthyroidism patients. Following sampling, methimazole starting at 30 mg daily was given to hyperthyroidism patients, and high-dose intravenous methylprednisolone was given to ophthalmopathy patients. The paper reports TCR Vbeta CDR3 sequencing of approximately 140 peripheral blood samples: approximately 41 ophthalmopathy, about 75 hyperthyroidism and around 17 progressor patients.

Moderately to severely active disease, a Clinical Activity Score of at least 3, a NOSPECS grade of at least 4, and a duration under 3 months were present in ophthalmopathy patients. The study excluded patients with uncontrolled infections, other autoimmune diseases, pregnancy or lactation. Diagnoses were established on the basis of clinical symptoms, serum thyroxine and TRAb, thyroid ultrasound, and orbital computed tomography. PBMCs were separated from 8 to 10 ml of fresh peripheral blood using Ficoll-Paque density gradient centrifugation. Total RNA was extracted with Trizol reagent, and quality was checked on an Agilent 2100 Bioanalyzer. The study at large found these results: Most expanded thyroid clonotypes (frequency above 0.001) were also detected in blood, a finding suggesting that blood repertoires may reflect thyroid immune responses. No statistical method was used to fix the sample size in advance, and group allocation was not hidden from the investigators. In validation, the model predicted progression to ophthalmopathy a median of approximately 6.3 months before onset, with about 70% sensitivity and about 72% specificity. In cross-validation, a model built on a 13 V-J signature told ophthalmopathy apart from stable hyperthyroidism with approximately 91% sensitivity and about 81% specificity, and in testing the same model reached 80%/75%.

This clonotype was seen many times. This receptor's antigen is unknown. Nothing much larger sits one base from this clone, and base qualities are not available. Amplification of TCR beta CDR3 regions was carried out from RNA transcripts. For the first round of RT-PCR on the TCR CDR3, the HTBI primer set was used together with the Qiagen OneStep RT-PCR kit. Libraries were constructed in a second round of multiplex PCR, after which size selection and purification were performed. Sequencing of the libraries was done on an Illumina HiSeq2000 using paired-end 100 bp reads. The source study handled its data this way. SOAPnuke was used to process the raw data, removing reads that contained adapters or uncalled bases, had a mean Phred below 15, or lacked an exact match to the constant primer or identifier. High-quality paired reads were merged using COPE v1.2.5, and each unique nucleotide sequence was defined as a clonotype. MiTCR v1.1 was used to align clonotypes to the IMGT TRBV, TRBD and TRBJ reference segments. The analysis was restricted to V-J combinations with a frequency above 0.0001, which together covered 99% to 99.2% of the repertoires. The TCS score was defined as F50 (clonal expansion) divided by E x V (chaos), with BLOSUM62-based TCRdist calculated between CDR3 peptides within each V-J. Welch's t-statistics and random forest reduced 500 to 650 V-J features to under 15, which were used in a naive Bayes classifier (R e1071). TCRdb cleaned the public reads at Q25 with fastp, built clones with MiXCR and kept in-frame beta chains. Records with the same CDR3 protein are collapsed into one entry carrying the most frequent genes and DNA. TCRdb, not the original authors, processed these V and J calls. Here the sample has about 300,000 distinct CDR3 sequences; roughly 20% occur a single time. Under 45% of the sample comes from the top ten.

Sequences LGHDT (CDR1) and YNNKEL (CDR2) are obtained from the germline V gene (reference sequence). The CDR3 has 15 amino acids, counting the end cysteine and phenylalanine. Kept here is only the CDR3 DNA, which spans 45 bases and is read in frame from base 1. V is shortened by 0 bases, J by 5 bases, and the region joining them spans 13 bases. The chain is encoded by TRBV3-1 joined to TRBJ1-2; TRBD1 is possibly the D segment (6 matching bases). Sequencing was done on a sample of blood. The clonotype was recovered from a man aged 50 to 60 with Graves' ophthalmopathy. In nucleotides, the sequence is TGTGCCAGCAGCCAAGATCGGGGGCAGGGGTATGGCTACACCTTC. Its amino acids are CASSQDRGQGYGYTF.